The 29 T cell receptor beta chains presented below share a single source sample, sequenced in a study of cytomegalovirus exposure and HLA in healthy donors. Researchers ran the PCR with 60 Vbeta and 13 Jbeta primers. Some clones are missing from TCRdb's copy, which holds only in-frame ones; the method was immunoSEQ multiplex PCR. The sample lists approximately 94,000 clones, around 80% seen once, with approximately 5% in the top ten. The sample consisted of PBMCs. Receptors were obtained from a man aged 25-45 years in good health and CMV-seropositive.

The V and J genes are TRBV6-1 and TRBJ2-7; TRBD1 matches 10 bases. CDR1 and CDR2 from the germline V gene are MNHNS and SASEGT. This CDR3 is built from 13 residues. The ends lost 8 bases at V and 3 bases at J; junction bases unmatched: 4. The CDR3 here is CASYRTGGYEQYF. Here the CDR3 DNA reads TGTGCCAGCTACAGGACAGGGGGCTACGAGCAGTACTTC.

The chain joins TRBV5-4 to TRBJ1-2, with D possibly being TRBD1 (5 bases). CDR1 and CDR2 from the germline V gene are SGHNT and YYREEE (reference sequence). The CDR3 spans 13 residues. The V gene lost 4 bases and the J gene lost 6 bases, with 13 bases spanning the gap. This chain's CDR3 is CASSPWGGDGYTF. The CDR3 DNA sequence: TGTGCCAGCAGCCCGTGGGGGGGGGATGGCTACACCTTC.

The chain joins TRBV7-2 to TRBJ1-1; 7 bases align to TRBD1. CDR1 is SGHTA, CDR2 FQGNSA, per germline. The CDR3 contains 13 residues. Trimming at V came to 6 bases and at J to 7 bases, leaving 8 bases not matched to a gene. CDR3 nucleotides: TGTGCCAGCAGACTTAGCCAGGGGGGTGAAGCTTTCTTT. Its translation: CASRLSQGGEAFF.

The chain is built from TRBV5-1 and TRBJ1-1, with no clear D. The germline V and J ends were trimmed by 0 bases and 4 bases, with 10 bases remaining between them. The CDR3 runs to 14 residues. Germline CDR1 and CDR2: SGHRS and YFSETQ. Here the CDR3 reads CASSLDGRGTEAFF. The CDR3 region has the DNA TGCGCCAGCAGCTTGGACGGGAGAGGCACTGAAGCTTTCTTT.

V gene TRBV7-8 combines with J gene TRBJ2-5, with TRBD1 matching 7 bases. This CDR3 is built from 14 residues. Losses at the gene ends were 5 bases for V and 8 bases for J; bases not matched to a gene: 11. CDR1 and CDR2 (germline): SGHVS, FQNEAQ. CDR3 bases: TGTGCCAGCAGCCCCGGACAGGCTCAGGAAACCCAGTACTTC. This sequence encodes CASSPGQAQETQYF.

This clone was detected only once. The V gene is TRBV5-1, the J gene TRBJ1-5; D remains unclear. Germline CDR1 is SGHRS and CDR2 is YFSETQ. With 4 bases removed from V and 0 bases from J, the gap between germline ends came to 5 bases. The CDR3 has 13 residues. The CDR3 reads CASSRDSNQPQHF. The CDR3 bases are TGCGCCAGCAGCCGGGATAGCAATCAGCCCCAGCATTTT.

This clone was seen once. The chain joins TRBV2 to TRBJ2-5, with D possibly TRBD1 on 6 matching bases. V lost 8 bases and J 5 bases, leaving 18 bases between the germline ends. CDR1 is SNHLY, CDR2 FYNNEI, per germline. This CDR3 region has 14 residues. The CDR3 spells CASRRPQGSETQYF. CDR3 sequence (DNA): TGTGCCAGCCGGCGGCCACAGGGCTCGGAGACCCAGTACTTC.

CDR3 DNA: TGCGCCAGCAGCCTGACTAGCGGGAGGGTCAATGAGCAGTTCTTC. The encoded protein is CASSLTSGRVNEQFF. The chain couples TRBV4-3 to TRBJ2-1; 14 positions agree with TRBD2. The germline gives CDR1 LGHNA, CDR2 YSLEER. This CDR3 region has 15 residues. Losses at the gene ends were 4 bases for V and 6 bases for J; bases not matched to a gene: 2.

The gene calls are TRBV7-6 and TRBJ1-3; 9 nucleotides match TRBD1. The J segment lost 0 bases and the V segment lost 0 bases, leaving 6 bases of the junction unmatched. Looked up from germline, CDR1 is SGHVS and CDR2 is FNYEAQ. The CDR3 has 18 amino acids. The CDR3 coding sequence is TGTGCCAGCAGCTTAGCTGGGACAGGGATCAACTCTGGAAACACCATATATTTT. Translating gives CASSLAGTGINSGNTIYF. The entire variable domain, with the rest obtained from reference TRBV7-6 and TRBJ1-3, is as follows: GAGVSQSPRYKVTKRGQDVALRCDPISGHVSLYWYRQALGQGPEFLTYFNYEAQQDKSGLPNDRFSAERPEGSISTLTIQRTEQRDSAMYRCASSLAGTGINSGNTIYFGEGSWLTVV.

The CDR3 nucleotides read TGTGCCTGGAGTGTACGAGGGGGGGTATCTCAGCCCCAGCATTTT. Residues: CAWSVRGGVSQPQHF. This rearrangement joins TRBV30 to TRBJ1-5; perhaps TRBD1 as D (6 bases). The CDR3 contains 15 residues. Looked up from germline, CDR1 is GTSNPN and CDR2 is SVGIG (reference sequence). V gave up 0 bases and J gave up 6 bases, with 15 bases separating them.

The V call is TRBV15, the J call TRBJ2-1; 7 nucleotides line up with TRBD1. The V gene's germline CDR1 is LNHNV and CDR2 YYDKDF (reference sequence). V lost 2 bases and J lost 14; bases outside the gene matches: 3. The CDR3 extends over 11 amino acids. The CDR3 loop reads CATSRHRGEFF. The CDR3 DNA reads as TGTGCCACCAGCAGACACAGGGGAGAGTTCTTC. Using reference TRBV15 and TRBJ2-1 for the parts outside the CDR3, the full variable domain is DAMVIQNPRYQVTQFGKPVTLSCSQTLNHNVMYWYQQKSSQAPKLLFHYYDKDFNNEADTPDNFQSRRPNTSFCFLDIRSPGLGDTAMYLCATSRHRGEFFGPGTRLTVL.

V and J are TRBV7-9 and TRBJ1-2; TRBD1 matches at 7 bases. CDR1 is SEHNR and CDR2 is FQNEAQ in the germline V gene (reference sequence). This CDR3 contains 15 residues. V lost 2 bases to trimming and J lost 7 bases; unmatched junction nucleotides: 10. As DNA, the CDR3 is TGTGCCAGCAGCTTAAATAAAGGGGGCCCCCGTGGCTACACCTTC. It encodes CASSLNKGGPRGYTF.

V is TRBV18 and J is TRBJ2-7; possibly TRBD2 for D (5 bases). The V and J ends lost 5 bases and 7 bases respectively, with 12 bases between them. The CDR3 is 12 amino acids. Looked up from germline, CDR1 is KGHSH and CDR2 is LQKENI. DNA for the CDR3: TGTGCCAGCTCAGACTACCCGGAGGAGCAGTACTTC. Its translation: CASSDYPEEQYF.

The genes are TRBV12-5 and TRBJ2-5; the D is unclear. In germline, CDR1 is LGHNT, CDR2 FRNRAP. Trimming removed 1 base from V and 5 bases from J, with 8 bases in between. CDR3 length: 13 residues. Written as DNA, the CDR3 is TGTGCTAGTGGTTTGGCCCCCGGTGAGACCCAGTACTTC. This encodes CASGLAPGETQYF.

The chain couples TRBV2 to TRBJ2-2, with D tentatively TRBD2 (6 bases). The CDR3 is 14 residues long. Trimming took off 7 bases at V and 7 bases at J, with 16 bases between the two ends. Germline values: CDR1 SNHLY, CDR2 FYNNEI. The CDR3: CASTPLAMGGELFF. The CDR3 DNA is TGTGCCAGCACCCCCCTAGCGATGGGCGGGGAGCTGTTTTTT. Full variable domain (rest looked up from reference TRBV2 and TRBJ2-2): EPEVTQTPSHQVTQMGQEVILRCVPISNHLYFYWYRQILGQKVEFLVSFYNNEISEKSEIFDDQFSVERPDGSNFTLKIRSTKLEDSAMYFCASTPLAMGGELFFGEGSRLTVL.

J is TRBJ2-7 and V is TRBV13; the D gene is possibly TRBD2 (6 bases). Germline V gene lookup returns CDR1 PRHDT and CDR2 FYEKMQ (reference sequence). This CDR3 is 15 amino acids long. V was cut by 3 bases and J by 4 bases, with 16 bases left in between. CDR3 sequence (DNA): TGTGCCAGCAGCTTGGGTTTAACGGGAGCGTACGAGCAGTACTTC. Its translation is CASSLGLTGAYEQYF.

V and J are TRBV5-1 and TRBJ1-2; no clear D gene. The CDR3 loop spans 13 amino acids. CDR1 is SGHRS and CDR2 is YFSETQ in the germline V gene. V was cut by 1 base and J by 4 bases, with 8 bases left in between. This CDR3 is CASSLPVSYGYTF. In DNA, the CDR3 is TGCGCCAGCAGCTTGCCCGTATCCTATGGCTACACCTTC.

The chain carries TRBV18 and TRBJ1-4; 7 bases fit TRBD1. Trimming took 5 bases from V and 2 from J; bases not matched to a gene: 5. Germline assignment: CDR1 KGHSH and CDR2 LQKENI. This CDR3 region has 15 residues. This CDR3 reads CASSSGGRTNEKLFF. CDR3 nucleotides: TGTGCCAGCTCATCAGGGGGGAGGACTAATGAAAAACTGTTTTTT.

The chain carries TRBV7-9 and TRBJ2-5; a weak D match, TRBD2 (6 bases). Trimming removed 2 bases at V and 5 bases at J, with 12 bases between. The germline V gene has CDR1 SEHNR and CDR2 FQNEAQ (reference sequence). The CDR3 spans 14 residues. The CDR3 DNA follows: TGTGCCAGCAGCTTAACCGGGGGTGAGGAGACCCAGTACTTC. This encodes CASSLTGGEETQYF.

This chain uses TRBV2 with TRBJ2-5; no firm D call. The CDR3 covers 13 residues. Trimming took 4 bases from V and 1 from J, leaving 7 bases between them. CDR1 and CDR2 (germline): SNHLY, FYNNEI. The CDR3: CASSVRFQETQYF. Written as DNA, the CDR3 is TGTGCCAGCAGTGTTAGATTCCAAGAGACCCAGTACTTC.

This clone turned up a few times. V usage is TRBV7-2 and J usage is TRBJ1-3; D may be TRBD1 (5 bases). The CDR3 runs to 16 residues. Deletions cut 1 base from V and 3 bases from J, with 13 bases between. Germline CDR1 reads SGHTA; CDR2 reads FQGNSA. This CDR3 is CASSLGGTNIGNTIYF. In nucleotides, the CDR3 is TGTGCCAGCAGCTTAGGGGGCACGAACATTGGAAACACCATATATTTT.

The chain carries TRBV4-1 and TRBJ1-3; D perhaps matches TRBD1 (5 bases). The CDR3 is made up of 17 amino acids. The germline CDR1 and CDR2 sequences are MGHRA and YSYEKL. V was clipped by 2 bases and J by 0 bases, with 14 bases between them. The CDR3 reads CASSQLGRGLSGNTIYF. The CDR3 nucleotides read TGCGCCAGCAGCCAACTAGGGAGGGGCCTCTCTGGAAACACCATATATTTT.

DNA for the CDR3: TGTGCCAGCAGTACACCTAGCGGAGTCTACAATGAGCAGTTCTTC. It yields the protein CASSTPSGVYNEQFF. The chain combines TRBV27 with TRBJ2-1; 7 bases fit TRBD2. With V trimmed by 5 bases and J by 3 bases, 7 bases remained unmatched. Germline CDR1 and CDR2: MNHEY and SMNVEV (reference sequence). The CDR3 length is 15 residues.

The chain is built from TRBV6-5 and TRBJ1-6; D ambiguous. The germline CDR1 and CDR2 sequences are MNHEY and SVGAGI. Trimming shortened V by 6 bases and J by 2 bases, and 11 bases separated the two germline ends. The length of the CDR3 is 15 residues. The CDR3 here is CASSLLDPYNSPLHF. CDR3 DNA: TGTGCCAGCAGCTTACTCGATCCCTATAATTCACCCCTCCACTTT.

The rearrangement uses TRBV5-4 and TRBJ2-5, with 8 bases lining up with TRBD1. CDR3 size: 16 residues. The ends lost 1 base at V and 3 bases at J; junction bases unmatched: 8. Germline-derived CDR1 and CDR2 are SGHNT and YYREEE (reference sequence). CDR3 loop: CASSLFQGARKETQYF. CDR3 DNA sequence: TGTGCCAGCAGCTTGTTTCAGGGGGCACGGAAAGAGACCCAGTACTTC.

V is TRBV30 and J is TRBJ2-7; D is unclear. V lost 3 bases and J 4 bases, leaving 7 bases between the germline ends. CDR1 is GTSNPN, CDR2 SVGIG, per germline (reference sequence). This CDR3 has 11 residues. DNA for the CDR3: TGTGCCTGGAGCCCCGGGTACGAGCAGTACTTC. Amino acid sequence: CAWSPGYEQYF.

The genes are TRBV19 and TRBJ1-2; no definite D call. The CDR3 runs to 14 residues. CDR1 is LNHDA, CDR2 SQIVND, per germline (reference sequence). The germline V and J ends were trimmed by 5 bases and 4 bases, with 14 bases remaining between them. This CDR3 reads CASSGGPISYGYTF. CDR3 nucleotides: TGTGCCAGTAGTGGAGGACCGATTAGCTATGGCTACACCTTC.

On this clone itself: At the DNA level, this CDR3 is encoded by other sequences in the same sample as well. The rearrangement links TRBV5-5 to TRBJ1-2; D is unclear. The CDR3 is 13 amino acids. The V gene's germline CDR1 is SGHKS and CDR2 YYEKEE (reference sequence). With 0 bases removed from V and 5 bases from J, the gap between germline ends came to 8 bases. CDR3: CASSLGQNYGYTF. The DNA of the CDR3 is TGTGCCAGCAGCTTGGGGCAGAATTATGGCTACACCTTC.

The chain carries TRBV7-8 and TRBJ2-7; 7 bases map to TRBD2. V was pared by 0 bases and J by 2 bases, with 1 base of the junction left unmatched. Germline CDR1 and CDR2: SGHVS and FQNEAQ. There are 14 residues in the CDR3. The CDR3 sequence: CASSLAGGPYEQYF. The CDR3 coding sequence is TGTGCCAGCAGCTTAGCGGGAGGGCCCTACGAGCAGTACTTC. Together with reference TRBV7-8 and TRBJ2-7, the CDR3 gives the full variable domain: GAGVSQSPRYKVAKRGQDVALRCDPISGHVSLFWYQQALGQGPEFLTYFQNEAQLDKSGLPSDRFFAERPEGSVSTLKIQRTQQEDSAVYLCASSLAGGPYEQYFGPGTRLTVT.